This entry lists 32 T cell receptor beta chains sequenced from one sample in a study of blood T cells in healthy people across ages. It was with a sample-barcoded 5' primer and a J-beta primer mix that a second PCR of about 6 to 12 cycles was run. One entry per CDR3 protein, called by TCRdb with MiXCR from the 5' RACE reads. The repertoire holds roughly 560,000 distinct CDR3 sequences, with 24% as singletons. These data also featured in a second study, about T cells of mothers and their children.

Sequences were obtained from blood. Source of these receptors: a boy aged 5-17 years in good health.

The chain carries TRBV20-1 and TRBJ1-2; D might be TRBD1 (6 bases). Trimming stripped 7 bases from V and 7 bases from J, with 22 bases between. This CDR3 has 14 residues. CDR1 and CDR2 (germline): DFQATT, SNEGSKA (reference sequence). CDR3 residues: CSVRPIQGRIGYTF. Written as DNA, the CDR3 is TGCAGTGTAAGGCCGATACAGGGAAGGATTGGCTACACCTTC.

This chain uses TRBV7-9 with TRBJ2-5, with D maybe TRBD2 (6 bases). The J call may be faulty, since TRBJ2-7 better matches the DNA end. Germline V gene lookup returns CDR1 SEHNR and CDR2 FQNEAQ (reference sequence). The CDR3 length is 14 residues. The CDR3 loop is CASSIRAGSYEQYF. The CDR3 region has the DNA TGTGCCAGCAGCATAAGAGCGGGTTCTTACGAGCAGTACTTC.

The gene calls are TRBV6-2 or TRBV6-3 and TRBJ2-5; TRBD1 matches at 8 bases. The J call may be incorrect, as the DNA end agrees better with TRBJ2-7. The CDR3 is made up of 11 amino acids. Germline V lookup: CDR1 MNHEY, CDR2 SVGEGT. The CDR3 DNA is TGTGCCAGCAGAGACAGGGGCGAGCAGTACTTC. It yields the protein CASRDRGEQYF.

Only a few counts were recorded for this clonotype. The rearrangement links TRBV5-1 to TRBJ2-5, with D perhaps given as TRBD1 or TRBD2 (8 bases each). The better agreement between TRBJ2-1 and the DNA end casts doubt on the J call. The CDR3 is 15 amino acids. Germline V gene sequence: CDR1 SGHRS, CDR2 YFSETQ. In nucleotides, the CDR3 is TGCGCCAGCAGCTTGGGACTAGCGACAGGGGATGAGCAGTTCTTC. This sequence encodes CASSLGLATGDEQFF.

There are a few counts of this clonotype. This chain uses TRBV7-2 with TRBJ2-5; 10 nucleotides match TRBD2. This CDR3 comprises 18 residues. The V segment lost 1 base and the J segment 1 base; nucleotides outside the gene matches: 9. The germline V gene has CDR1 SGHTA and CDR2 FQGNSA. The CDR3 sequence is CASSLGLIAGGTQETQYF. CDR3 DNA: TGTGCCAGCAGCTTAGGCCTTATAGCGGGAGGAACCCAAGAGACCCAGTACTTC.

The CDR3 reads CSVDSGQGATVQYF. DNA of the CDR3: TGCAGCGTTGATTCCGGACAGGGGGCGACGGTGCAGTACTTC. The genes are TRBV29-1 and TRBJ2-5; 11 nucleotides match TRBD1. J lost 11 bases, V lost 3 bases, and 11 bases had no gene match. Germline-derived CDR1 and CDR2 are SQVTM and ANQGSEA. The CDR3 totals 14 residues.

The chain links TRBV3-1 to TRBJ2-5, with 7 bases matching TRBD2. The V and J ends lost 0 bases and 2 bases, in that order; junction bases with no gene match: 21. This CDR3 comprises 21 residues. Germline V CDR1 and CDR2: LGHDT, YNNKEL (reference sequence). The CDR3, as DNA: TGTGCCAGCAGCCAAGATGGGGTAGCGGGCGACCCACCATTCGTACAAGAGACCCAGTACTTC. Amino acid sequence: CASSQDGVAGDPPFVQETQYF.

CDR3: CSARDSLTSRRNEQFF. As DNA, the CDR3 is TGCAGTGCTAGAGATTCCCTGACTAGCAGGAGGAATGAGCAGTTCTTC. The V gene is TRBV20-1, the J gene TRBJ2-5, with TRBD2 matching 7 bases. The DNA matches TRBJ2-1 better at its end, which makes the J call doubtful. Germline V gene sequence: CDR1 DFQATT, CDR2 SNEGSKA (reference sequence). The length of the CDR3 is 16 residues.

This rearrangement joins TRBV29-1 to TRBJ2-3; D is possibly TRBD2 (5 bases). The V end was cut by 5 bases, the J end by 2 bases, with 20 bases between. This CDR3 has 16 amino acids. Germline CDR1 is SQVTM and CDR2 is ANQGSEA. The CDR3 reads CSVSAPPGIYTDTQYF. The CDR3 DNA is TGCAGCGTTTCCGCCCCCCCGGGAATTTACACAGATACGCAGTATTTT.

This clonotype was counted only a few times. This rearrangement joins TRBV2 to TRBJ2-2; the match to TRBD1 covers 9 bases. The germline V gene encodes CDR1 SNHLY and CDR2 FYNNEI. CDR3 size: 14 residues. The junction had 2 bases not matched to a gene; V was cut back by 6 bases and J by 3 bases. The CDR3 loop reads CASRDRGYTGELFF. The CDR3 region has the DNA TGTGCCAGCAGGGACAGGGGTTACACCGGGGAGCTGTTTTTT.

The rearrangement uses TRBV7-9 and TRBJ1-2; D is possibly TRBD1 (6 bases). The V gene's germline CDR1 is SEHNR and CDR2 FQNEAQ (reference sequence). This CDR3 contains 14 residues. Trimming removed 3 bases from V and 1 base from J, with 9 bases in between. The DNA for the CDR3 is TGTGCCAGCAGCTTTCAGGGGAATAACTATGGCTACACCTTC. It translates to CASSFQGNNYGYTF.

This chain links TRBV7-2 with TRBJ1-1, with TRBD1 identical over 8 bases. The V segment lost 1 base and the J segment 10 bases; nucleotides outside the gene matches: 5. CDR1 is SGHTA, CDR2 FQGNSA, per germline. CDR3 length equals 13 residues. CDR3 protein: CASSLGQGAGAFF. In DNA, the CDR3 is TGTGCCAGCAGCTTAGGGCAGGGGGCTGGAGCTTTCTTT. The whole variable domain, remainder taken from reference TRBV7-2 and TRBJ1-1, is GAGVSQSPSNKVTEKGKDVELRCDPISGHTALYWYRQSLGQGLEFLIYFQGNSAPDKSGLPSDRFSAERTGGSVSTLTIQRTQQEDSAVYLCASSLGQGAGAFFGQGTRLTVV.

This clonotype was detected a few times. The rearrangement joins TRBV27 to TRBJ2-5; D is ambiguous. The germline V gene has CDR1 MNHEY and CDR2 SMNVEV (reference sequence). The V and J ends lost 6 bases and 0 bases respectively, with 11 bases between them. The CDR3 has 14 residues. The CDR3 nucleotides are TGTGCCAGCAGACCAACGGTGTACCAAGAGACCCAGTACTTC. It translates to CASRPTVYQETQYF.

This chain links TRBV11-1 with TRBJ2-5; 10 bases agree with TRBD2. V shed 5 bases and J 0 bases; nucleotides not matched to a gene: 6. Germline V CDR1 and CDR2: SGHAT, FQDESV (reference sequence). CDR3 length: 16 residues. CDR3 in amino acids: CASSHRTSGYQETQYF. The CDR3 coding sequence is TGTGCCAGCAGCCACAGGACTAGCGGATACCAAGAGACCCAGTACTTC.

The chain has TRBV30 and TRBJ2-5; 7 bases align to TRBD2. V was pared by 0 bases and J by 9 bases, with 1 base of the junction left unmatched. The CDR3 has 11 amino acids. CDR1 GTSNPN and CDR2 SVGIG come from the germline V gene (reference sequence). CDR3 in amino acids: CAWSVRGAQYF. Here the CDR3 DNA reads TGTGCCTGGAGTGTACGGGGGGCCCAGTACTTC.

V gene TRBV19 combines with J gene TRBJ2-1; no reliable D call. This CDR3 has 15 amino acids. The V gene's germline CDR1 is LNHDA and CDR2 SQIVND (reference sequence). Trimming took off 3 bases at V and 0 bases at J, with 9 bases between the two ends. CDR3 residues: CASSMGANSYNEQFF. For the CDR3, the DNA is TGTGCCAGTAGTATGGGCGCGAACTCCTACAATGAGCAGTTCTTC.

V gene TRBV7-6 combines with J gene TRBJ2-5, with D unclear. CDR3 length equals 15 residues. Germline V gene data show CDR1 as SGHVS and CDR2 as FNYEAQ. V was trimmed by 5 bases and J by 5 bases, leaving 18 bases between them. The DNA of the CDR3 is TGTGCCAGCAGCCACCTCAAGACTGGGTGGGAGACCCAGTACTTC. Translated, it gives CASSHLKTGWETQYF. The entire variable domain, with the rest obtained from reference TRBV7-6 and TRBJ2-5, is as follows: GAGVSQSPRYKVTKRGQDVALRCDPISGHVSLYWYRQALGQGPEFLTYFNYEAQQDKSGLPNDRFSAERPEGSISTLTIQRTEQRDSAMYRCASSHLKTGWETQYFGPGTRLLVL.

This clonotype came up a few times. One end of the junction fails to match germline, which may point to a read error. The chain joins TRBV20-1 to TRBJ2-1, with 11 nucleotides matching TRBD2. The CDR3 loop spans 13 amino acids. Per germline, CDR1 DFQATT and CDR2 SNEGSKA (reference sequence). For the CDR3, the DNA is TGCAGTGCTAGAGATGGGACTAGCGGTCCCATGCGCTTC. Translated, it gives CSARDGTSGPMRF.

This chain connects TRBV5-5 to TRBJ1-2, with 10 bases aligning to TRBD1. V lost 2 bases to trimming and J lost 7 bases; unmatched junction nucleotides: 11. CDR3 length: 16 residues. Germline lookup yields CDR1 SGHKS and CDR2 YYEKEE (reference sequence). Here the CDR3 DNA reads TGTGCCAGCAGCTTTGGGACAGGGGAAGATTATCTTGGCTACACCTTC. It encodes CASSFGTGEDYLGYTF.

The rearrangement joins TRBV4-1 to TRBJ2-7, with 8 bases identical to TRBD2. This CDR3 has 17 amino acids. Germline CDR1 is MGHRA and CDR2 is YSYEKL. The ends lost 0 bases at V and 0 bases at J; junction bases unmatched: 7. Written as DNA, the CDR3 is TGCGCCAGCAGCCAAGAGTCAGCCGGGAGGGTCTCCTACGAGCAGTACTTC. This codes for CASSQESAGRVSYEQYF.

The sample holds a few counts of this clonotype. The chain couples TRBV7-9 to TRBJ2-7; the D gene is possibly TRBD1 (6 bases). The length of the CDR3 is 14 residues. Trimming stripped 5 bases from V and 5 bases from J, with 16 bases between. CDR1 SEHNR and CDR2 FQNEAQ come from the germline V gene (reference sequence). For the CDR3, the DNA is TGTGCCAGCAGCCTAACGACAGGTCGCGACGAGCAGTACTTC. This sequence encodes CASSLTTGRDEQYF.

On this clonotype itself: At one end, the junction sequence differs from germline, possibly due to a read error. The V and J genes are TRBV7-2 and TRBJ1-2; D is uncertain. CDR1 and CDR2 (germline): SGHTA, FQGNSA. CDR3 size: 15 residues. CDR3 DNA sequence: TGTGTCAGCAGCTATACACCGCCAGGCCTAAATGGCTACACCTTC. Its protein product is CVSSYTPPGLNGYTF.

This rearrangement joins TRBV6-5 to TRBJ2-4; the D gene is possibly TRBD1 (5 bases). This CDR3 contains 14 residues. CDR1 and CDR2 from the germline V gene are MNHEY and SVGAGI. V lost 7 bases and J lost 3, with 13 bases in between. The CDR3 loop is CASTGYRGKNIQYF. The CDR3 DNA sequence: TGTGCCAGCACCGGGTATAGGGGCAAAAACATTCAGTACTTC.

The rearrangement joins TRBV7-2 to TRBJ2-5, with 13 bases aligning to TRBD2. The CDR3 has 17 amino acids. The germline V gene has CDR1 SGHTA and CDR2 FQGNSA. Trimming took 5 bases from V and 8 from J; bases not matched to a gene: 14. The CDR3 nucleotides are TGTGCCAGCAGCGCGAGACTAGCGGGGGGTGCCGGAAAAACCCAGTACTTC. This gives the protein CASSARLAGGAGKTQYF.

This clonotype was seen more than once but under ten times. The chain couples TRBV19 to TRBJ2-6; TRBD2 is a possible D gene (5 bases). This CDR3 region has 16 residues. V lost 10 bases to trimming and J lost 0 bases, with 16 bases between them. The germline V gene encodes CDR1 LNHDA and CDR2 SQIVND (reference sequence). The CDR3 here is CATTYRAGSGANVLTF. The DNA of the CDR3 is TGTGCCACGACCTATAGGGCGGGCTCTGGGGCCAACGTCCTGACTTTC.

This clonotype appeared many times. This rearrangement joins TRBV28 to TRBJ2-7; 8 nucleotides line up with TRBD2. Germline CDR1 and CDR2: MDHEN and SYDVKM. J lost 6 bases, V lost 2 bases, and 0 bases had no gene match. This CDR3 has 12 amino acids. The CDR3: CASSLLAGEQYF. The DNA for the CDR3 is TGTGCCAGCAGTTTACTAGCGGGCGAGCAGTACTTC.

CDR3 coding DNA: TGTGCCAGCAGCTATCTCGGGAGCTCCTACGAGCAGTACTTC. Its protein product is CASSYLGSSYEQYF. This chain uses TRBV5-4 with TRBJ2-7; maybe TRBD2 (6 bases). The CDR3 consists of 14 residues. CDR1 is SGHNT, CDR2 YYREEE, per germline (reference sequence). V lost 3 bases and J 0 bases, leaving 10 bases between the germline ends.

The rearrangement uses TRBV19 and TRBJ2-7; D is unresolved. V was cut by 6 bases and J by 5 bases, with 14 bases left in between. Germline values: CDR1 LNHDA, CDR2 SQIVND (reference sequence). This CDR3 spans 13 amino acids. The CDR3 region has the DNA TGTGCCAGTAGAGGTTCCGCGGTGGACGAGCAGTACTTC. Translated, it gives CASRGSAVDEQYF.

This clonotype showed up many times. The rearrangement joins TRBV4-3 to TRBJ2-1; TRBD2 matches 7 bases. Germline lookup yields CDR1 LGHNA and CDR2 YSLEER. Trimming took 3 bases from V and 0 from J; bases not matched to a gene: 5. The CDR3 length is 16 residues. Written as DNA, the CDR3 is TGCGCCAGCAGCCACCGGGGAGGGAGCTCCTACAATGAGCAGTTCTTC. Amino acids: CASSHRGGSSYNEQFF.

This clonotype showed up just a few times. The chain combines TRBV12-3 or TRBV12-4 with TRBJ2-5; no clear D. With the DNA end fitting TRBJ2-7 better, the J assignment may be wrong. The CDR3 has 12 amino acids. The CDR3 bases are TGTGCCAGCAGGCTGGGTCTGTACGAGCAGTACTTC. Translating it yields CASRLGLYEQYF.

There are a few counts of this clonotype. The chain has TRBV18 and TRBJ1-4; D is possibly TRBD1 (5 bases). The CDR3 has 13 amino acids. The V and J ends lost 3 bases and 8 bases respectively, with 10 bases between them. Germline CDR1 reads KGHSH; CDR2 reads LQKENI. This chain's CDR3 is CASSPNEGEKLFF. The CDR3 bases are TGTGCCAGCTCACCTAACGAGGGGGAAAAACTGTTTTTT. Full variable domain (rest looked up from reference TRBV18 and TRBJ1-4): NAGVMQNPRHLVRRRGQEARLRCSPMKGHSHVYWYRQLPEEGLKFMVYLQKENIIDESGMPKERFSAEFPKEGPSILRIQQVVRGDSAAYFCASSPNEGEKLFFGSGTQLSVL.

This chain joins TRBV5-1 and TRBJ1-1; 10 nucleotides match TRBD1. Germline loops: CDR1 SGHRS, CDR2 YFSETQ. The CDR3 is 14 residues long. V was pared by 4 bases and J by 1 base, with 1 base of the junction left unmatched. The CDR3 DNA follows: TGCGCCAGCAGCGGACAGGGGGGGAACACTGAAGCTTTCTTT. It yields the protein CASSGQGGNTEAFF.